This paragraph covers one T cell receptor (beta chain) sequence. Cohorts were based on clinical histories the participants reported. The source of the sample is a study of blood T cell repertoires in COVID-19. About the study: Italy, Spain and the United States were the sources of the convalescent and acute COVID-19 samples. PBMCs, B-cell-depleted T cells, or T cells were the source of the cDNA or gDNA that made up the material.

The CDR3 length is 11 residues. V lost 4 bases to trimming and J lost 3 bases, with 4 bases between them. As processed by the authors: Nucleated cell number was recorded as an estimate derived from reference gene primer amplification. Repertoires were generated with immunoSEQ multiplex PCR, while TCRdb's copy carries only in-frame clones and drops some. V and J calls and clone size come straight from that table; D and trimming were deduced from the DNA. The sample lists about 310,000 clones; 90% were seen once. This chain connects TRBV12-3 or TRBV12-4 to TRBJ2-7, with D unclear. The material sequenced was PBMCs or T cells enriched from blood (not recorded which). This receptor was taken from a woman between 18 and 30 years old with acute COVID-19. CDR3 region: CASSSFYEQYF. CDR3 sequence (DNA): TGTGCCAGCAGTTCCTTCTACGAGCAGTACTTC.